This TCR beta chain was sequenced for a study of T cell changes during pregnancy in multiple sclerosis. With 2 bases clipped from V and 0 bases from J, the junction kept 4 bases outside the gene matches. The CDR3 covers 16 residues. Germline values: CDR1 MNHNY, CDR2 SVGAGI (reference sequence). Profiled with immunoSEQ multiplex PCR; TCRdb holds only in-frame clones, not every one. The repertoire holds 15,000 to 20,000 clones, with around 89% as singletons. The TCR was taken from a female donor in good health, enrolled as a control in a pregnancy study. The specimen was CD4+ T cells from peripheral blood mononuclear cells, collected in the first trimester of pregnancy. The J gene is TRBJ2-4, the V gene TRBV6-6; 7 bases agree with TRBD1. The CDR3 here is CASSYVTGVAKNIQYF. In DNA, the CDR3 is TGTGCCAGCAGTTACGTTACAGGGGTAGCCAAAAACATTCAGTACTTC.